The 23 T cell receptor beta chains reported below all come from one sample, sequenced in a study of brain metastases from non-small cell lung cancer. TCRdb's table, derived via immunoSEQ multiplex PCR, lists solely in-frame clones and lacks some. The sample consists of about 1,500 clones, about 88% of them appearing once. The sequenced sample consisted of tumor-adjacent normal tissue. The source is a donor aged 40 or over with non-small cell lung cancer.

This chain connects TRBV15 to TRBJ2-1, with TRBD2 identical over 9 bases. Trimming took 1 base from V and 5 from J; bases not matched to a gene: 0. The V gene's germline CDR1 is LNHNV and CDR2 YYDKDF (reference sequence). The CDR3 covers 14 residues. The CDR3 region has the DNA TGTGCCACCAGCAGAGGCGGGGGGGACAATGAGCAGTTCTTC. Its protein is CATSRGGGDNEQFF.

The chain employs TRBV7-2 and TRBJ1-1; D call uncertain. V shed 6 bases and J shed 5 bases, with 16 bases lying between them. Germline V gene lookup returns CDR1 SGHTA and CDR2 FQGNSA. The length of the CDR3 is 14 residues. CDR3 in amino acids: CASRNRARSTEAFF. The DNA of the CDR3 is TGTGCCAGCAGGAATCGGGCCAGGTCAACTGAAGCTTTCTTT.

Only one count was recorded for this clone. The chain carries TRBV6-1 and TRBJ1-2; D is perhaps TRBD1 (5 bases). Germline lookup yields CDR1 MNHNS and CDR2 SASEGT. V lost 4 bases and J 3 bases, leaving 18 bases between the germline ends. The length of the CDR3 is 16 residues. The CDR3, as DNA: TGTGCCAGCAGTGGGGACCGCCGGGGGTCCTACTATGGCTACACCTTC. This gives the protein CASSGDRRGSYYGYTF.

The V gene is TRBV19, the J gene TRBJ2-7; 7 bases map to TRBD1. CDR1 is LNHDA and CDR2 is SQIVND in the germline V gene (reference sequence). This CDR3 comprises 14 residues. Trimming took 6 bases from V and 8 from J; bases not matched to a gene: 13. The CDR3 is CASSLLDREGKQYF. As DNA, the CDR3 is TGTGCCAGTAGCCTACTTGACAGGGAAGGCAAGCAGTACTTC.

The genes are TRBV7-9 and TRBJ1-1; TRBD1 aligns across 9 bases. After removal of 1 base from V and 7 bases from J, the junction contained 10 bases not matched to a gene. Germline CDR1 is SEHNR and CDR2 is FQNEAQ (reference sequence). CDR3 size: 16 residues. CDR3 protein: CASSLVGQGAYHEAFF. The CDR3 nucleotides are TGTGCCAGCAGCTTAGTGGGACAGGGAGCGTACCATGAAGCTTTCTTT.

The chain links TRBV3-1 (or the pseudogene TRBV3-2) to TRBJ2-7; 7 bases agree with TRBD1. This CDR3 is 15 amino acids long. Germline values: CDR1 LGHDT, CDR2 YNNKEL (reference sequence). J lost 0 bases, V lost 1 base, and 3 bases had no gene match. DNA for the CDR3: TGTGCCAGCAGCCAAGCTCGGGACAGCTCCTACGAGCAGTACTTC. Its translation is CASSQARDSSYEQYF.

The gene calls are TRBV6-6 and TRBJ1-5; no firm D call. Germline values: CDR1 MNHNY, CDR2 SVGAGI (reference sequence). The V and J ends lost 4 bases and 0 bases respectively, with 7 bases between them. The CDR3 sequence is 14 residues long. The CDR3 protein is CASSFDISNQPQHF. The CDR3, as DNA: TGTGCCAGCAGTTTCGACATTAGCAATCAGCCCCAGCATTTT.

The chain is built from TRBV5-1 and TRBJ1-4; TRBD1 matches 9 bases. Germline V lookup: CDR1 SGHRS, CDR2 YFSETQ. V lost 0 bases to trimming and J lost 7 bases; unmatched junction nucleotides: 7. This CDR3 comprises 16 residues. Written as DNA, the CDR3 is TGCGCCAGCAGCTTGGCCAGGGGACAGGGAGGTGAAAAACTGTTTTTT. It specifies CASSLARGQGGEKLFF.

This clone was counted once. The V call is TRBV2, the J call TRBJ2-5, with 8 bases lining up with TRBD2. The junction had 19 bases not matched to a gene; V was cut back by 11 bases and J by 5 bases. Germline values: CDR1 SNHLY, CDR2 FYNNEI. The CDR3 is 16 residues long. The DNA of the CDR3 is TGTGCCTCCAAAAGAGGGGCGGCGGGGGGTTACGAGACCCAGTACTTC. Encoded protein: CASKRGAAGGYETQYF.

The genes are TRBV14 and TRBJ2-3; D ambiguous. The CDR3 has 15 residues. The ends were cut back, 5 bases at V and 0 bases at J, with 12 bases in the middle. Germline V lookup: CDR1 SGHDN, CDR2 FVKESK. CDR3 nucleotides: TGTGCCAGCAGCTTACAGTTAGCTAGCACAGATACGCAGTATTTT. Encoded protein: CASSLQLASTDTQYF.

The V and J genes are TRBV12-3 or TRBV12-4 and TRBJ1-2; tentatively, D is TRBD1 (5 bases). The CDR3 spans 11 residues. With 4 bases removed from V and 10 bases from J, the gap between germline ends came to 10 bases. The CDR3 DNA is TGTGCCAGCAGTTGGGGCCCCTACTACACCTTC. Amino acid sequence: CASSWGPYYTF.

In the case of this clone: A single base separates this from a much larger clone, so it may be a read error. The chain carries TRBV5-1 and TRBJ2-5; D ambiguous. The V gene lost 4 bases and the J gene lost 2 bases, with 9 bases spanning the gap. The length of the CDR3 is 13 residues. CDR1 and CDR2 from the germline V gene are SGHRS and YFSETQ. The CDR3 DNA follows: TGCGCCAGCAGCCAAAACCCACAAGAGACCCAGTACTTC. Its protein is CASSQNPQETQYF.

This clone was picked up one time. The V call is TRBV6-5, the J call TRBJ1-2; perhaps TRBD1 as D (5 bases). Trimming removed 6 bases at V and 4 bases at J, with 15 bases between. The CDR3 is made up of 14 amino acids. In germline, CDR1 is MNHEY, CDR2 SVGAGI. The CDR3 DNA sequence: TGTGCCAGCAGGGAGCGTGGGGGTCCCTATGGCTACACCTTC. Residues: CASRERGGPYGYTF.

V gene TRBV7-3 combines with J gene TRBJ2-1, with D perhaps TRBD1 (5 bases). There are 13 residues in the CDR3. V shed 1 base and J shed 6 bases, with 7 bases lying between them. The germline CDR1 and CDR2 sequences are SGHTA and FQGTGA. This CDR3 reads CASSLMGLNEQFF. The CDR3 DNA reads TGTGCCAGCAGCTTAATGGGGCTCAATGAGCAGTTCTTC.

J is TRBJ2-5 and V is TRBV5-1; 11 bases line up with TRBD2. This CDR3 is built from 19 residues. The germline V gene encodes CDR1 SGHRS and CDR2 YFSETQ. V shed 4 bases and J 4 bases; nucleotides not matched to a gene: 18. DNA of the CDR3: TGCGCCAGCAGCCCCCTTTCGGCTAGCGGGGGGACCAGGGGAGAGACCCAGTACTTC. Translated, it gives CASSPLSASGGTRGETQYF.

The V call is TRBV27, the J call TRBJ1-1, with 11 bases that match TRBD1. After removal of 4 bases from V and 5 bases from J, the junction contained 6 bases not matched to a gene. The CDR3 has 15 residues. The V gene's germline CDR1 is MNHEY and CDR2 SMNVEV (reference sequence). The CDR3 coding sequence is TGTGCCAGCAGTTCATCCGGGACAGGGGGGACTGAAGCTTTCTTT. It yields the protein CASSSSGTGGTEAFF.

This clone has more than one count but fewer than ten. The chain employs TRBV6-6 and TRBJ2-7; 16 bases align to TRBD2. Germline loops: CDR1 MNHNY, CDR2 SVGAGI (reference sequence). This CDR3 has 20 amino acids. Germline trimming cut 6 bases from V and 2 bases from J; bases unmatched to any gene: 16. The CDR3 nucleotides read TGTGCCAGCAGCCAGACTATGGGACTAGCGGGGGGGCCCATACCCTACGAGCAGTACTTC. Amino acids: CASSQTMGLAGGPIPYEQYF.

This clone was seen once. V usage is TRBV3-1 (or the pseudogene TRBV3-2) and J usage is TRBJ1-3; 7 nucleotides line up with TRBD1. Unmatched junction bases numbered 2, after V lost 4 bases and J lost 2 bases. The germline V gene has CDR1 LGHDT and CDR2 YNNKEL (reference sequence). This CDR3 region has 14 residues. CDR3 DNA: TGTGCCAGCAGCCCCGGGACAGCTGGAAACACCATATATTTT. This sequence encodes CASSPGTAGNTIYF.

This rearrangement joins TRBV20-1 to TRBJ1-2; perhaps TRBD1 as D (5 bases). The germline gives CDR1 DFQATT, CDR2 SNEGSKA (reference sequence). This CDR3 has 11 amino acids. Trimming removed 3 bases from V and 5 bases from J, with 7 bases in between. CDR3 nucleotide sequence: TGCAGTGCTAGGTGGGGGTATGGCTACACCTTC. As protein: CSARWGYGYTF.

V usage is TRBV6-5 and J usage is TRBJ2-3; D may be TRBD1 or TRBD2 (5 bases each). The CDR3 has 15 amino acids. Trimming removed 9 bases from V and 0 bases from J, with 16 bases in between. Germline values: CDR1 MNHEY, CDR2 SVGAGI. CDR3 protein: CASNVRGSSTDTQYF. The CDR3 DNA follows: TGTGCCAGTAATGTGAGGGGTTCTAGCACAGATACGCAGTATTTT.

The chain carries TRBV5-6 and TRBJ1-1, with 9 bases identical to TRBD1. The CDR3 has 15 amino acids. In germline, CDR1 is SGHDT, CDR2 YYEEEE. V lost 4 bases to trimming and J lost 4 bases; unmatched junction nucleotides: 8. The CDR3 loop is CASSVGDRDSTEAFF. Written as DNA, the CDR3 is TGTGCCAGCAGCGTGGGGGACAGGGATTCCACTGAAGCTTTCTTT.

V and J are TRBV3-1 (or the pseudogene TRBV3-2) and TRBJ2-1, with TRBD2 matching over 9 bases. There are 16 residues in the CDR3. J lost 5 bases, V lost 5 bases, and 10 bases had no gene match. In germline, CDR1 is LGHDT, CDR2 YNNKEL (reference sequence). DNA for the CDR3: TGTGCCAGCAGCGGCCGCCTAGCGGGGCAGAACAATGAGCAGTTCTTC. Protein: CASSGRLAGQNNEQFF.

As to this clone: Other DNA sequences within the sample encode an identical CDR3. The chain uses TRBV6-5 and TRBJ2-7, with 8 bases identical to TRBD1. Germline V gene data show CDR1 as MNHEY and CDR2 as SVGAGI. V dropped 9 bases and J dropped 0; count of bases not matched to a gene: 4. The CDR3 sequence is 13 residues long. This CDR3 is CASTGQGSYEQYF. In nucleotides, the CDR3 is TGTGCCAGTACAGGACAGGGCTCCTACGAGCAGTACTTC.